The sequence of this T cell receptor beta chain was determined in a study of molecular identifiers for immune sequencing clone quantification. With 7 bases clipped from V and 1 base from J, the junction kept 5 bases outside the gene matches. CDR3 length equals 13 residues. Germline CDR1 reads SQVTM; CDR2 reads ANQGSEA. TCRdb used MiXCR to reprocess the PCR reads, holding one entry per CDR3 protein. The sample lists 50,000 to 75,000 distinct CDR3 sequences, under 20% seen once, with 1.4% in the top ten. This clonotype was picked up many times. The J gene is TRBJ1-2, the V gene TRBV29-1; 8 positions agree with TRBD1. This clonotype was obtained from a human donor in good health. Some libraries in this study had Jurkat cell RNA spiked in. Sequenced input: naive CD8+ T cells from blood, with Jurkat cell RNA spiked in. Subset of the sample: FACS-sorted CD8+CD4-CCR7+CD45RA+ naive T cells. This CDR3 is CSGSGGDNYGYTF. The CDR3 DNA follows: TGCAGCGGTTCAGGGGGCGATAACTATGGCTACACCTTC.